The next 24 T cell receptor beta chains were all read from a single sample in a study of T cell responses to AZD1222 COVID-19 vaccine. Clones were read by immunoSEQ multiplex PCR, and TCRdb kept only the in-frame ones, dropping some. This sample has about 140,000 clones; approximately 86% occur once, and the top ten carry approximately 3.7%. The specimen comprised peripheral blood, sampled on day 0 of AZD1222 vaccination. The source is an adult in good health.

The chain employs TRBV7-2 and TRBJ1-1, with D perhaps matching TRBD1 (5 bases). This CDR3 is built from 19 residues. The germline CDR1 and CDR2 sequences are SGHTA and FQGNSA. The V end was cut by 1 base, the J end by 1 base, with 22 bases between. The chain's CDR3 is CASSLVGSWLGRGNTEAFF. Written as DNA, the CDR3 is TGTGCCAGCAGCTTAGTTGGCAGTTGGCTCGGAAGGGGGAACACTGAAGCTTTCTTT.

The rearrangement uses TRBV30 and TRBJ2-7; D not resolved. CDR1 is GTSNPN and CDR2 is SVGIG in the germline V gene (reference sequence). This CDR3 has 13 amino acids. The germline V and J ends were trimmed by 2 bases and 2 bases, with 10 bases remaining between them. CDR3 DNA: TGTGCCTGGAGTAAGTGGCAGACCTACGAGCAGTACTTC. As protein: CAWSKWQTYEQYF.

The genes are TRBV6-2 or TRBV6-3 and TRBJ2-1; no clear D gene. This CDR3 spans 13 amino acids. Between the trimmed V and J ends, which lost 5 bases and 3 bases, there was a span of 8 bases. Germline loops: CDR1 MNHEY, CDR2 SVGEGT. The CDR3 nucleotides read TGTGCCAGCAGTGGGCCCCTCTACAATGAGCAGTTCTTC. Its translation: CASSGPLYNEQFF.

The J gene is TRBJ1-1, the V gene TRBV11-1; D is possibly TRBD1 (5 bases). The V gene's germline CDR1 is SGHAT and CDR2 FQDESV (reference sequence). The CDR3 covers 14 residues. V gave up 5 bases and J gave up 4 bases, with 14 bases separating them. Here the CDR3 reads CASSDSDTGTEAFF. CDR3 bases: TGTGCCAGCAGCGATTCGGACACAGGCACTGAAGCTTTCTTT.

The chain employs TRBV28 and TRBJ1-3; D gene ambiguous. Germline values: CDR1 MDHEN, CDR2 SYDVKM. Trimming left V 4 bases short and J 0 bases short, with 13 bases between. This CDR3 contains 16 residues. CDR3 sequence reads: CASSSPGENSGNTIYF. The CDR3 bases are TGTGCCAGCAGTTCCCCCGGGGAGAACTCTGGAAACACCATATATTTT.

The chain combines TRBV1 with TRBJ1-4; TRBD1 reflects the table's D call only, with no check against the DNA. TRBV1 is deemed a pseudogene. This CDR3 is built from 17 residues. CDR3 nucleotide sequence: TGCACCAGCAGCCCCCGCGATGTTGGGGGCGCGAAGGAAAAACTGTTTTTT. The encoded protein is CTSSPRDVGGAKEKLFF.

This chain connects TRBV6-5 to TRBJ1-1; 9 bases agree with TRBD1. The germline CDR1 and CDR2 sequences are MNHEY and SVGAGI. The V gene end was trimmed by 6 bases and the J gene end by 5 bases; junction bases not matched to a gene: 4. This CDR3 is built from 13 residues. The DNA of the CDR3 is TGTGCCAGCAGCAGACAGGGGGGGACTGAAGCTTTCTTT. Its protein product is CASSRQGGTEAFF.

The rearrangement joins TRBV29-1 to TRBJ2-1; no clear D. Trimming shortened V by 8 bases and J by 0 bases, and 11 bases separated the two germline ends. CDR1 and CDR2 from the germline V gene are SQVTM and ANQGSEA. This CDR3 spans 13 amino acids. The CDR3 reads CSLGQSSYNEQFF. In nucleotides, the CDR3 is TGCAGCTTGGGTCAAAGCTCCTACAATGAGCAGTTCTTC.

The table lists this clone with a few counts. This chain links TRBV2 with TRBJ2-7; the match to TRBD1 covers 10 bases. The ends lost 2 bases at V and 3 bases at J; junction bases unmatched: 4. There are 15 residues in the CDR3. Germline CDR1 reads SNHLY; CDR2 reads FYNNEI. CDR3 in amino acids: CASSENRDRGYEQYF. The CDR3 DNA follows: TGTGCCAGCAGTGAAAACCGGGACAGGGGCTACGAGCAGTACTTC.

CDR3 amino acids: CASSLAMNTEAFF. CDR3 sequence (DNA): TGTGCCAGCAGCTTGGCCATGAACACTGAAGCTTTCTTT. The V and J genes are TRBV7-2 and TRBJ1-1; no firm D call. Germline V CDR1 and CDR2: SGHTA, FQGNSA. The CDR3 sequence is 13 residues long. V was shortened by 3 bases and J by 0 bases, with 5 bases between the two germline ends.

This clone was seen only once. This sequence joins TRBV6-2 or TRBV6-3 and TRBJ1-2; D not resolved. Per germline, CDR1 MNHEY and CDR2 SVGEGT. The CDR3 length is 11 residues. The germline V and J ends were trimmed by 5 bases and 5 bases, with 6 bases remaining between them. CDR3 sequence (DNA): TGTGCCAGCAGTCGTACATATGGCTACACCTTC. Translating gives CASSRTYGYTF.

V and J are TRBV9 and TRBJ2-2; no reliable D call. The germline V gene has CDR1 SGDLS and CDR2 YYNGEE. Trimming cost V 3 bases and J 3 bases, with 15 bases left between them. The CDR3 spans 16 residues. The CDR3 is CASSATLNADTGELFF. The CDR3, as DNA: TGTGCCAGCAGCGCCACCTTGAACGCGGACACCGGGGAGCTGTTTTTT. Drawing the rest from reference TRBV9 and TRBJ2-2, the complete variable domain is DSGVTQTPKHLITATGQRVTLRCSPRSGDLSVYWYQQSLDQGLQFLIQYYNGEERAKGNILERFSAQQFPDLHSELNLSSLELGDSALYFCASSATLNADTGELFFGEGSRLTVL.

The chain is built from TRBV7-3 and TRBJ2-1; D is unresolved. Germline values: CDR1 SGHTA, CDR2 FQGTGA. The CDR3 has 16 residues. Trimming stripped 2 bases from V and 7 bases from J, with 18 bases between. CDR3 region: CASSLDESSGGNEQFF. The DNA of the CDR3 is TGTGCCAGCAGCTTAGACGAGTCCTCGGGTGGGAATGAGCAGTTCTTC.

This clone occurred once. V gene TRBV6-2 or TRBV6-3 combines with J gene TRBJ1-5; D ambiguous. V was shortened by 5 bases and J by 9 bases, with 11 bases between the two germline ends. Germline V gene lookup returns CDR1 MNHEY and CDR2 SVGEGT. The CDR3 has 12 amino acids. The DNA for the CDR3 is TGTGCCAGCAGTGACCCCAATGGGCCCCAGCATTTT. It is translated as CASSDPNGPQHF.

Only a few counts were recorded for this clone. The chain joins TRBV29-1 to TRBJ2-7; D call uncertain. The ends were cut back, 0 bases at V and 1 base at J, with 19 bases in the middle. Per the germline V gene, CDR1 is SQVTM and CDR2 is ANQGSEA. The CDR3 is 17 amino acids. This CDR3 is CSVEDRAGPRTSYEQYF. The CDR3 nucleotides read TGCAGCGTTGAAGATCGGGCTGGACCCCGTACGTCCTACGAGCAGTACTTC.

This clone was detected only a few times. As DNA, the CDR3 is TGTGCCAGCGGACTAGCGGGAGTGGTTTACAATGAGCAGTTCTTC. It specifies CASGLAGVVYNEQFF. The rearrangement uses TRBV11-2 and TRBJ2-1; the match to TRBD2 covers 13 bases. Trimming removed 8 bases from V and 4 bases from J; junction bases left unmatched: 5. Germline lookup yields CDR1 SGHAT and CDR2 FQNNGV. The CDR3 covers 15 residues.

V and J are TRBV11-1 and TRBJ2-7; 8 bases are a match to TRBD2. CDR1 is SGHAT and CDR2 is FQDESV in the germline V gene (reference sequence). The trim removed 5 bases at V and 5 bases at J, leaving 14 bases unmatched. CDR3 length equals 16 residues. The CDR3 region is CASSPPPGLVSHEQYF. Written as DNA, the CDR3 is TGTGCCAGCAGCCCGCCCCCGGGACTAGTGTCCCACGAGCAGTACTTC.

The chain links TRBV30 to TRBJ1-4; possible D gene TRBD1, 5 bases. CDR1 and CDR2 from the germline V gene are GTSNPN and SVGIG (reference sequence). The ends were cut back, 3 bases at V and 7 bases at J, with 15 bases in the middle. The CDR3 contains 14 residues. CDR3 in DNA: TGTGCCTGGAGCAAAGCCGGGGACGCTGAAAAACTGTTTTTT. Translation: CAWSKAGDAEKLFF.

The chain couples TRBV18 to TRBJ2-5, with D hard to call. The CDR3 is 14 residues long. From germline, CDR1 is KGHSH and CDR2 LQKENI. The V end was cut by 0 bases, the J end by 1 base, with 6 bases between. For the CDR3, the DNA is TGTGCCAGCTCACCACCTCCTAGCCAAGAGACCCAGTACTTC. Protein sequence: CASSPPPSQETQYF.

The chain recombines TRBV2 with TRBJ2-7; TRBD1 matches at 9 bases. The germline V gene has CDR1 SNHLY and CDR2 FYNNEI. With 7 bases clipped from V and 2 bases from J, the junction kept 6 bases outside the gene matches. This CDR3 is built from 14 residues. Here the CDR3 reads CASNRQGGAYEQYF. CDR3 DNA sequence: TGTGCCAGCAATCGACAGGGGGGAGCCTACGAGCAGTACTTC.

V and J are TRBV7-2 and TRBJ1-6; D remains ambiguous. Trimming cost V 1 base and J 4 bases, with 8 bases left between them. The CDR3 runs 15 residues. The germline V gene has CDR1 SGHTA and CDR2 FQGNSA. CDR3 bases: TGTGCCAGCAGCTTAGGGGTTAGTTATAATTCACCCCTCCACTTT. It translates to CASSLGVSYNSPLHF.

V and J are TRBV14 and TRBJ2-3, with D maybe TRBD1 (5 bases). V lost 0 bases to trimming and J lost 6 bases, with 10 bases between them. CDR1 SGHDN and CDR2 FVKESK come from the germline V gene. CDR3 length equals 14 residues. CDR3 amino acids: CASSQEGAHDTQYF. DNA of the CDR3: TGTGCCAGCAGCCAAGAAGGGGCGCACGATACGCAGTATTTT.

The gene calls are TRBV30 and TRBJ2-5; TRBD2 is a possible D gene (5 bases). The CDR3 spans 15 residues. V lost 2 bases and J lost 3, with 16 bases in between. Germline V gene data show CDR1 as GTSNPN and CDR2 as SVGIG (reference sequence). The CDR3 loop is CAWSTGSGGKETQYF. Written as DNA, the CDR3 is TGTGCCTGGAGTACCGGATCCGGAGGTAAAGAGACCCAGTACTTC.

The V and J genes are TRBV5-6 and TRBJ1-2; D uncertain. Germline V gene sequence: CDR1 SGHDT, CDR2 YYEEEE. CDR3 length: 11 amino acids. V gave up 4 bases and J gave up 5 bases, with 6 bases separating them. The DNA for the CDR3 is TGTGCCAGCAGCGCCCCTTATGGCTACACCTTC. Encoded protein: CASSAPYGYTF.